A selection of T cell receptor beta chains follows, all from one sample in a study of T cell responses to AZD1222 COVID-19 vaccine. TCRdb's copy holds only in-frame clones and misses some; the assay was immunoSEQ multiplex PCR. The sample records some 130,000 clones, about 91% being singletons. Sequences were derived from peripheral blood, sampled 28 days after the second AZD1222 dose. These receptors all come from an adult who received the AZD1222 COVID-19 vaccine. Each CDR3 is given without its conserved first and last residue. Each record gives: clone size, V gene, CDR3 protein. Rows may omit the clone size; those that give it use once, few, many or a size class.

abundance: -
v_gene: TRBV27
CDR3aa: ASSSGGANTGELF

abundance: -
v_gene: TRBV19
CDR3aa: ASSQFVGAQPQH

abundance: -
v_gene: TRBV9
CDR3aa: ASSVGGEAGNTIY

abundance: -
v_gene: TRBV18
CDR3aa: ASSPAFGDFNQETQY

abundance: -
v_gene: TRBV10-3
CDR3aa: AISESRGPLDEQF

abundance: -
v_gene: TRBV6-5
CDR3aa: ASSSRGRYEAF

abundance: -
v_gene: TRBV2
CDR3aa: ASSGTGGDQPQH

abundance: -
v_gene: TRBV6-5
CDR3aa: ASRIGYNSPLH

abundance: once
v_gene: TRBV11-2
CDR3aa: ASSPYSGVSTDTQY

abundance: -
v_gene: TRBV11-2
CDR3aa: ASSLGGGPRGETQY

abundance: -
v_gene: TRBV30
CDR3aa: AWRVAGLDTQY

abundance: -
v_gene: TRBV7-8
CDR3aa: ASSWDILRDEKLF

abundance: -
v_gene: TRBV5-5
CDR3aa: ASSSGTGRGYT

abundance: -
v_gene: TRBV12-3/TRBV12-4
CDR3aa: ASSFAHGFGYT